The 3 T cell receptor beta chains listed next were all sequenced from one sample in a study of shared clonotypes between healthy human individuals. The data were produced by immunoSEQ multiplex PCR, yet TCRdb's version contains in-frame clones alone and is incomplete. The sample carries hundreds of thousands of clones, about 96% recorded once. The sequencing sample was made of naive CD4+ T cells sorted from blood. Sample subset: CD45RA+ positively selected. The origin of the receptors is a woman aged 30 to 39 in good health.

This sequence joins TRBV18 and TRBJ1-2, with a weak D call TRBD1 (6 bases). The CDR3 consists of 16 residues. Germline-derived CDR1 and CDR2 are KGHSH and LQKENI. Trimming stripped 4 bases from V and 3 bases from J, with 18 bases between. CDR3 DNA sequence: TGTGCCAGCTCACTTCAGCGTCCAGGGGTGGACTATGGCTACACCTTC. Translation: CASSLQRPGVDYGYTF.

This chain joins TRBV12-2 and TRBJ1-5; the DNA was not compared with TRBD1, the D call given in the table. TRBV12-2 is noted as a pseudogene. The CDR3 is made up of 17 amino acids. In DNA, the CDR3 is TGTGCAAGTCGCTTGCCCCGGCCGCCAGGGACAAATCAGCCCCAGCATTTT. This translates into CASRLPRPPGTNQPQHF.

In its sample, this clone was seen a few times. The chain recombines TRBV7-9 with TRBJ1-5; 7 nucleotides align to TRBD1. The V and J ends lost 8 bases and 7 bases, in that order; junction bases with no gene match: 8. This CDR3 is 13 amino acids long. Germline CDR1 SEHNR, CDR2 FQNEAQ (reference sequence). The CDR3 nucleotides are TGTGCCAGCGCTACAGGGGAACGGCAGCCCCAGCATTTT. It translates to CASATGERQPQHF.